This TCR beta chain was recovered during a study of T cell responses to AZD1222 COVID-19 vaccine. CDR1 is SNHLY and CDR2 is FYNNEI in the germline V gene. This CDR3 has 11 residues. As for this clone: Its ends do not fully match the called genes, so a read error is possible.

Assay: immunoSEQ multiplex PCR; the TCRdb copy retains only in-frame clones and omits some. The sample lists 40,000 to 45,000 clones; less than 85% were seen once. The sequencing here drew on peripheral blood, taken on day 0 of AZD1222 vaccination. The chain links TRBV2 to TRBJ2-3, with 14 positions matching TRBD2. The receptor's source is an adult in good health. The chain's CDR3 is CASFGTSGGNF. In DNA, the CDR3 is TGTGCCAGCTTTGGGACTAGCGGGGGCAATTTT.